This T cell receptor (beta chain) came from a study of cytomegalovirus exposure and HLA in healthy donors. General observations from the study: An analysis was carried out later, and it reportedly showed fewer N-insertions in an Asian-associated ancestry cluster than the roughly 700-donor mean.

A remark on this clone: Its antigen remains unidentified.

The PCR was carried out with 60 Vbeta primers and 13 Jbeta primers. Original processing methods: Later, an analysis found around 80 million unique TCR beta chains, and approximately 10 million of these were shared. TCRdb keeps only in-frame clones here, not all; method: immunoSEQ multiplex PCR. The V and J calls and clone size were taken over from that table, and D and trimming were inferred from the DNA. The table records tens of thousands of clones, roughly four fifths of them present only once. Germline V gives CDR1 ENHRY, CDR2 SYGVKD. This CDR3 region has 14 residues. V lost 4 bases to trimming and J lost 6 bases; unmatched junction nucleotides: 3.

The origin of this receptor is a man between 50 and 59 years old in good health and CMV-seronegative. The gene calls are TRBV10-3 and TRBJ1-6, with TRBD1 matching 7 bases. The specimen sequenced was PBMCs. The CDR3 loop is CAISGDSSNSPLHF. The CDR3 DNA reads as TGTGCCATCAGTGGGGACAGTTCTAATTCACCCCTCCACTTT.